A selection of T cell receptor beta chains follows, all from one sample in a study of shared clonotypes between healthy human individuals. Produced via immunoSEQ multiplex PCR; TCRdb's table is partial and in-frame only. The repertoire holds under 650,000 clones, with 90% to 96% as singletons. Source material: naive CD4+ T cells sorted from blood. These TCRs come from a woman aged 30 to 39 in good health. CDR3s leave out the opening cysteine and the closing phenylalanine or tryptophan. D genes are given only for firm matches.

CDR3 protein	V gene	J gene	D gene
SVEPTPRGNYGYT	TRBV29-1	TRBJ1-2	-
SVGRGSYEQY	TRBV29-1	TRBJ2-7	-
SVDAGGRGDEQF	TRBV29-1	TRBJ2-1	TRBD2
ASRGTGRRAF	TRBV28	TRBJ1-1	TRBD1
ASSVGGGAGYT	TRBV28	TRBJ1-2	TRBD1
ATSRQAVGYEQY	TRBV6-1	TRBJ2-7	-
ASRHPGQGGVVSQPQH	TRBV12-2	TRBJ1-5	-
ASSQEGQSETQY	TRBV4-1	TRBJ2-5	TRBD1
ASSSGGTSGIYEQY	TRBV28	-	TRBD2
ASSAAAGGDTQY	TRBV2	TRBJ2-3	TRBD2
ASSYSGTEETQY	TRBV6-6	TRBJ2-5	TRBD1
ASSSSGTGGLHRY	TRBV18	TRBJ2-7	TRBD1
ASSEGVVPEQY	TRBV6-1	TRBJ2-7	-